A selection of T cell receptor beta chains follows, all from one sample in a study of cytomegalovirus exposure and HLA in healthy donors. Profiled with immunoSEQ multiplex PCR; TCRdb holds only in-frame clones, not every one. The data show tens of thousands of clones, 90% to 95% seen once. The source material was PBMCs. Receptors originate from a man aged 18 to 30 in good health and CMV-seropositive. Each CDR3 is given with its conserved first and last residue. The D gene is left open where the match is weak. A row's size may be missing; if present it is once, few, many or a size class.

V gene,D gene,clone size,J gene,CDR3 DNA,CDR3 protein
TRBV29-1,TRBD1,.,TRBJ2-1,TGCAGCGGATCTGGGGGGACAGGTTACAATGAGCAGTTCTTC,CSGSGGTGYNEQFF
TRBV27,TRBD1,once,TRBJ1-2,TGTGCCAGCAGTACCTTTACAGGGGACGGCGTCTACACCTTC,CASSTFTGDGVYTF
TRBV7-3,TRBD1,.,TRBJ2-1,TGTGCCAGCAGCCCACAGGGGCCTAGCTCCTACAATGAGCAGTTCTTC,CASSPQGPSSYNEQFF
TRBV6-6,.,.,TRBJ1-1,TGTGCCAGCAGCCAAGCGGGACTGAACACTGAAGCTTTCTTT,CASSQAGLNTEAFF
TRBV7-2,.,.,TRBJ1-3,TGTGCCAGCAGCTTAGGGGGCGTTGGAAACACCATATATTTT,CASSLGGVGNTIYF
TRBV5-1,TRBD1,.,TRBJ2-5,TGCGCCAGCAGCTACGGACAGGGGCAAGAGACCCAGTACTTC,CASSYGQGQETQYF
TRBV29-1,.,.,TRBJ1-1,TGCAGCGTTGGGAGGGTCACTGAAGCTTTCTTT,CSVGRVTEAFF
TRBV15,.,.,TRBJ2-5,TGTGCCACCAGCAGACGCTCACAGGGAAAAGAGACCCAGTACTTC,CATSRRSQGKETQYF
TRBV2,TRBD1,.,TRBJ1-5,TGTGCCAGCAGTCTCCGGGACAGACCAAGTAATAATCAGCCCCAGCATTTT,CASSLRDRPSNNQPQHF
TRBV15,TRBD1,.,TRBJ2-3,TGTGCCACCAGCGCGGGACAGGGCAACACAGATACGCAGTATTTT,CATSAGQGNTDTQYF
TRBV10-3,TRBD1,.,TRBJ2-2,TGTGCCATCAGTGGCCGACAGGGGCTCGACACCGGGGAGCTGTTTTTT,CAISGRQGLDTGELFF
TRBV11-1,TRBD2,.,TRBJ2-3,TGTGCCAGCGGGAGGGCCGCAGATACGCAGTATTTT,CASGRAADTQYF
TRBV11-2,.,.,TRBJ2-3,TGTGCCAGCAGCTTATACTCCCGGGGATCTAGCACAGATACGCAGTATTTT,CASSLYSRGSSTDTQYF
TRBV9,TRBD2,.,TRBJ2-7,TGTGCCAGCAACCCGGGAGGGGGTCCAGGCGAGCAGTACTTC,CASNPGGGPGEQYF
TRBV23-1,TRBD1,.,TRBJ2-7,TGCGCCAGCAGACCCAAGGGGGACAGATCCTACGAGCAGTACTTC,CASRPKGDRSYEQYF
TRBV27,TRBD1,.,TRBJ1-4,TGTGCCAGCAGTCAGACAGGGATGATTGAAAAACTGTTTTTT,CASSQTGMIEKLFF
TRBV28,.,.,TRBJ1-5,TGTGCCAGCAAGATCGGGGGGCAGCCCCAGCATTTT,CASKIGGQPQHF
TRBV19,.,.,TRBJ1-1,TGTGCCACCTCGAGCGGGGGTAGAGGTAGTACTGAAGCTTTCTTT,CATSSGGRGSTEAFF
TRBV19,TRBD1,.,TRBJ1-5,TGTGCCAGTAGTCCTACGGACAGGGGCAATCAGCCCCAGCATTTT,CASSPTDRGNQPQHF
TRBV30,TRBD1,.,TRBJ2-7,TGTGCCTGGAGTGCACTTGCAGGGGGCGTTTACTTC,CAWSALAGGVYF
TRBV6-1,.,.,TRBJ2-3,TGTGCCAGCAGTGAGGTCCAGGGGTTCGGCACAGATACGCAGTATTTT,CASSEVQGFGTDTQYF
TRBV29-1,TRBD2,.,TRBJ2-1,TGCAGCGTTGATGGGCGGGAGGGCCTTTACAATGAGCAGTTCTTC,CSVDGREGLYNEQFF
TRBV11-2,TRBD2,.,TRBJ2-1,TGTGCCAGCGTCTGGGGTAACGCGGGAGGGCCTTACAATGAGCAGTTCTTC,CASVWGNAGGPYNEQFF
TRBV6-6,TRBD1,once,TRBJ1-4,TGTGCCAGCAGTTATCCTACAGGGGGCGGTGATGAAAAACTGTTTTTT,CASSYPTGGGDEKLFF
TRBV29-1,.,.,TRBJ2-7,TGCAGCGTTGAAGATATTAGTGAGGCCCCGTACTTC,CSVEDISEAPYF
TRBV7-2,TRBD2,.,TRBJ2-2,TGTGCCAGCAGCTTAGAACTAGCGGGGGCCGGTTCCGGGGAGCTGTTTTTT,CASSLELAGAGSGELFF
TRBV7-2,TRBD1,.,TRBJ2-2,TGTGCCAGCAGCTTAGTTCAGGGGGCCACCGGGGAGCTGTTTTTT,CASSLVQGATGELFF
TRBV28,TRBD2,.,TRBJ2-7,TGTGCCAGCAGTCCAAGGACTAGCGGTGAACGCTACGAGCAGTACTTC,CASSPRTSGERYEQYF
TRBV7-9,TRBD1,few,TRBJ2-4,TGTGCCAGCAGCTCACAGGGGAAAAACATTCAGTACTTC,CASSSQGKNIQYF
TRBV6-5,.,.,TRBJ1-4,TGTGCCAGCAAGCGAAATGAAAAACTGTTTTTT,CASKRNEKLFF
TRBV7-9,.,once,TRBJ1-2,TGTGCCAGCAGCTTAGGGCAGGCCAGGTATGGCTACACCTTC,CASSLGQARYGYTF